A single sample gave rise to the 15 T cell receptor beta chains below, sequenced in a study of cytomegalovirus exposure and HLA in healthy donors. Produced via immunoSEQ multiplex PCR; TCRdb's table is partial and in-frame only. Among 200,000 to 300,000 clones listed, about 86% were seen once. The specimen was PBMCs. The source of these receptors is a woman younger than 45 in good health and CMV-seropositive.

The chain has TRBV5-1 and TRBJ2-2, with 10 bases identical to TRBD2. The J segment lost 3 bases and the V segment lost 5 bases, leaving 4 bases of the junction unmatched. Germline V lookup: CDR1 SGHRS, CDR2 YFSETQ. The CDR3 is made up of 15 amino acids. CDR3 bases: TGCGCCAGCAGAACTAGCGGGACGTACACCGGGGAGCTGTTTTTT. Translated, it gives CASRTSGTYTGELFF.

The rearrangement joins TRBV5-1 to TRBJ1-2; 12 nucleotides line up with TRBD1. Germline V gene lookup returns CDR1 SGHRS and CDR2 YFSETQ. The CDR3 runs 14 residues. V was clipped by 0 bases and J by 8 bases; unmatched bases: 2. CDR3 amino acids: CASSLAGTGGGYTF. In DNA form, the CDR3 reads TGCGCCAGCAGCTTGGCCGGGACAGGGGGCGGCTACACCTTC.

This clone was seen only once. CDR3 loop: CSGDDQGLAEAFF. Written as DNA, the CDR3 is TGCAGCGGCGACGATCAGGGATTAGCTGAAGCTTTCTTT. The chain combines TRBV29-1 with TRBJ1-1, with D perhaps matching TRBD1 (5 bases). CDR1 is SQVTM and CDR2 is ANQGSEA in the germline V gene. Trimming shortened V by 7 bases and J by 6 bases, and 18 bases separated the two germline ends. The length of the CDR3 is 13 residues.

The V gene is TRBV27, the J gene TRBJ2-7; D might be TRBD1 (5 bases). The CDR3 is made up of 15 amino acids. The germline gives CDR1 MNHEY, CDR2 SMNVEV (reference sequence). Between the trimmed V and J ends, which lost 0 bases and 2 bases, there was a span of 11 bases. The CDR3 DNA follows: TGTGCCAGCAGTTTATCCGCCGACAGAGCCTACGAGCAGTACTTC. As protein: CASSLSADRAYEQYF.

The rearrangement uses TRBV6-5 and TRBJ1-2; D is perhaps TRBD1 (6 bases). Germline-derived CDR1 and CDR2 are MNHEY and SVGAGI. Trimming took 3 bases from V and 6 from J, leaving 11 bases between them. The CDR3 has 13 residues. This CDR3 is CASSYPGGDGYTF. As DNA, the CDR3 is TGTGCCAGCAGTTATCCGGGGGGCGATGGCTACACCTTC.

The table lists this clone with a count of one. The CDR3 here is CASSLGEGTTNYGYTF. For the CDR3, the DNA is TGTGCCAGCAGCTTAGGGGAAGGGACTACTAACTATGGCTACACCTTC. The V gene is TRBV11-3, the J gene TRBJ1-2, with D possibly matching TRBD1 (5 bases). The germline V and J ends were trimmed by 1 base and 0 bases, with 12 bases remaining between them. CDR1 and CDR2 from the germline V gene are SGHNT and YENEEA. This CDR3 contains 16 residues.

J is TRBJ2-1 and V is TRBV5-1; 14 bases fit TRBD2. V gave up 2 bases and J gave up 8 bases; unmatched junction bases: 12. The CDR3 runs 18 residues. Germline CDR1 and CDR2: SGHRS and YFSETQ. This CDR3 is CASSLIPGGTSGSDEQFF. CDR3 nucleotides: TGCGCCAGCAGCTTAATCCCTGGCGGGACTAGCGGGAGTGATGAGCAGTTCTTC.

The chain couples TRBV2 to TRBJ2-1; 12 bases match TRBD2. CDR1 is SNHLY, CDR2 FYNNEI, per germline. The CDR3 has 17 residues. Trimming removed 4 bases from V and 7 bases from J; junction bases left unmatched: 11. CDR3 sequence reads: CASSGGRLAGASNEQFF. In nucleotides, the CDR3 is TGTGCCAGCAGTGGAGGCCGACTAGCGGGAGCATCTAATGAGCAGTTCTTC.

This clone was picked up many times. DNA of the CDR3: TGTGCCAGCAGTCCTCGGACAGGGCTCGAGCAGTACTTC. Amino acid sequence: CASSPRTGLEQYF. The V gene is TRBV28, the J gene TRBJ2-7; 8 positions match TRBD1. The trim removed 5 bases at V and 6 bases at J, leaving 6 bases unmatched. Germline V lookup: CDR1 MDHEN, CDR2 SYDVKM. This CDR3 is 13 amino acids long.

The chain couples TRBV5-4 to TRBJ1-2, with 9 bases fitting TRBD1. The CDR3 consists of 16 residues. CDR1 is SGHNT, CDR2 YYREEE, per germline (reference sequence). V shed 0 bases, J shed 2 bases, and the junction held 5 bases outside the gene matches. CDR3 residues: CASSLGGQGANYGYTF. DNA of the CDR3: TGTGCCAGCAGCTTGGGGGGACAGGGAGCGAACTATGGCTACACCTTC. Using reference TRBV5-4 and TRBJ1-2 for the parts outside the CDR3, the full variable domain is ETGVTQSPTHLIKTRGQQVTLRCSSQSGHNTVSWYQQALGQGPQFIFQYYREEENGRGNFPPRFSGLQFPNYSSELNVNALELDDSALYLCASSLGGQGANYGYTFGSGTRLTVV.

V and J are TRBV7-8 and TRBJ1-2, with 10 nucleotides matching TRBD1. Germline CDR1 reads SGHVS; CDR2 reads FQNEAQ. The CDR3 sequence is 17 residues long. V was clipped by 3 bases and J by 4 bases; unmatched bases: 11. The CDR3 DNA sequence: TGTGCCAGCAGCTTGCGAGGGACAGGGGAAACTCTCTATGGCTACACCTTC. This sequence encodes CASSLRGTGETLYGYTF.

The chain uses TRBV7-6 and TRBJ2-1, with 7 bases fitting TRBD2. CDR3 size: 16 residues. Germline lookup yields CDR1 SGHVS and CDR2 FNYEAQ. V shed 2 bases, J shed 6 bases, and the junction held 10 bases outside the gene matches. This chain's CDR3 is CASSLRAGVVRNEQFF. In nucleotides, the CDR3 is TGTGCCAGCAGCTTACGGGCGGGAGTGGTGCGCAATGAGCAGTTCTTC.

V gene TRBV4-1 combines with J gene TRBJ2-2; D may be TRBD1 (5 bases). V was trimmed by 1 base and J by 4 bases, leaving 10 bases between them. The CDR3 is 15 residues long. CDR1 is MGHRA and CDR2 is YSYEKL in the germline V gene. In DNA, the CDR3 is TGCGCCAGCAGCCAAGGGCGACAGCCCACCGGGGAGCTGTTTTTT. Amino acid sequence: CASSQGRQPTGELFF.

The table lists this clone with a count of one. The chain carries TRBV4-1 and TRBJ2-1; 8 bases are a match to TRBD2. Germline V gene sequence: CDR1 MGHRA, CDR2 YSYEKL. With V trimmed by 9 bases and J by 4 bases, 14 bases remained unmatched. The CDR3 length is 16 residues. This CDR3 is CASKPEAGVSYNEQFF. The CDR3, as DNA: TGCGCCAGTAAGCCGGAAGCGGGAGTCTCTTACAATGAGCAGTTCTTC.

V gene TRBV11-2 combines with J gene TRBJ2-7; D uncertain. V lost 2 bases, J lost 4 bases, and 6 bases lay in between. The CDR3 length is 12 residues. Germline CDR1 SGHAT, CDR2 FQNNGV. The CDR3 coding sequence is TGTGCCAGCAGCTTACTCCGGTACGAGCAGTACTTC. It is translated as CASSLLRYEQYF.